The 21 T cell receptor beta chains below were found in one sample sequenced in a study of shared clonotypes between healthy human individuals. Sequenced by immunoSEQ multiplex PCR; TCRdb stores in-frame clones only, minus some. This table holds 600,000 to 800,000 clones, around 70% found once. The sequenced sample was memory CD4+ T cells sorted from blood. Subset denoted: CD45RA-negative fraction. The receptors were gathered from a woman aged 25 to 39 in good health.

CDR3 amino acids: CASSSTGGLDKQFF. CDR3 bases: TGTGCCAGCAGTTCGACTGGGGGCTTGGATAAGCAGTTCTTC. V is TRBV2 and J is TRBJ2-1; a weak D match, TRBD1 (6 bases). CDR3 length: 14 amino acids. The V and J ends lost 5 bases and 11 bases respectively, with 19 bases between them. Germline V gene lookup returns CDR1 SNHLY and CDR2 FYNNEI. Variable domain in full (rest from reference TRBV2 and TRBJ2-1): EPEVTQTPSHQVTQMGQEVILRCVPISNHLYFYWYRQILGQKVEFLVSFYNNEISEKSEIFDDQFSVERPDGSNFTLKIRSTKLEDSAMYFCASSSTGGLDKQFFGPGTRLTVL.

This clone was counted a few times. V gene TRBV28 combines with J gene TRBJ1-2; 8 bases are a match to TRBD1. The V and J ends lost 6 bases and 1 base, in that order; junction bases with no gene match: 10. This CDR3 has 16 amino acids. Germline V gene sequence: CDR1 MDHEN, CDR2 SYDVKM. In DNA form, the CDR3 reads TGTGCCAGCAGCCGACGACAGGGGTGGGTTAACTATGGCTACACCTTC. This sequence encodes CASSRRQGWVNYGYTF.

The chain couples TRBV28 to TRBJ1-2; possibly TRBD1 for D (5 bases). This CDR3 is 15 amino acids long. V was clipped by 3 bases and J by 4 bases, with 15 bases between them. Germline V lookup: CDR1 MDHEN, CDR2 SYDVKM. The chain's CDR3 is CASSFRGSEAYGYTF. The DNA for the CDR3 is TGTGCCAGCAGTTTTCGGGGCAGCGAAGCCTATGGCTACACCTTC.

CDR3 loop: CASSRTGRSGGTEAFF. The CDR3 nucleotides read TGTGCCAGCAGTCGAACAGGGAGGAGTGGAGGAACTGAAGCTTTCTTT. The chain combines TRBV14 with TRBJ1-1; weak D call: TRBD1 (6 bases). There are 16 residues in the CDR3. The germline gives CDR1 SGHDN, CDR2 FVKESK. The germline V and J ends were trimmed by 6 bases and 5 bases, with 22 bases remaining between them.

This rearrangement joins TRBV11-2 to TRBJ2-1; 8 nucleotides align to TRBD2. The CDR3 runs 13 residues. J gave up 6 bases and V 5 bases, and 3 bases lay outside the gene matches. Germline CDR1 and CDR2: SGHAT and FQNNGV. The CDR3 bases are TGTGCCAGCAGCAGAGGGACTAGCAATGAGCAGTTCTTC. This gives the protein CASSRGTSNEQFF. The complete variable domain, with remaining parts taken from reference TRBV11-2 and TRBJ2-1, reads EAGVAQSPRYKIIEKRQSVAFWCNPISGHATLYWYQQILGQGPKLLIQFQNNGVVDDSQLPKDRFSAERLKGVDSTLKIQPAKLEDSAVYLCASSRGTSNEQFFGPGTRLTVL.

This clone was counted only a few times. The chain is built from TRBV18 and TRBJ1-1; a possible D gene is TRBD1 (6 bases). Trimming took off 6 bases at V and 1 base at J, with 9 bases between the two ends. The CDR3 contains 13 residues. Germline CDR1 reads KGHSH; CDR2 reads LQKENI. The CDR3 reads CASSNRANTEAFF. DNA for the CDR3: TGTGCCAGCTCGAACAGGGCGAACACTGAAGCTTTCTTT.

The gene calls are TRBV2 and TRBJ1-1; no definite D call. Germline assignment: CDR1 SNHLY and CDR2 FYNNEI. The CDR3 length is 14 residues. Trimming pared 10 bases from V and 4 bases from J, leaving 19 bases between. The CDR3, as DNA: TGTGCCACCGCTTCTGCCGGAGCTATCACTGAAGCTTTCTTT. Its translation: CATASAGAITEAFF.

The chain links TRBV5-1 to TRBJ2-7; TRBD1 might be the D (6 bases). The CDR3 sequence is 16 residues long. V was pared by 4 bases and J by 4 bases, with 21 bases between. Germline CDR1 and CDR2: SGHRS and YFSETQ. In nucleotides, the CDR3 is TGCGCCAGCAGCCCTAAGTGGGACAAGGACCCTTACGAGCAGTACTTC. It translates to CASSPKWDKDPYEQYF.

V gene TRBV29-1 combines with J gene TRBJ2-7, with 8 bases lining up with TRBD2. The J segment lost 7 bases and the V segment lost 0 bases, leaving 5 bases of the junction unmatched. Per germline, CDR1 SQVTM and CDR2 ANQGSEA. This CDR3 region has 13 residues. The CDR3 coding sequence is TGCAGCGTTGAAGATCCAACTAGCGGAGAGCAGTACTTC. Its translation is CSVEDPTSGEQYF.

CDR3 bases: TGTGCCAGTAGTAGCAGGGGGAACACCGGGGAGCTGTTTTTT. Its translation: CASSSRGNTGELFF. This sequence joins TRBV19 and TRBJ2-2; maybe TRBD1 (6 bases). Trimming removed 4 bases at V and 1 base at J, with 7 bases between. The length of the CDR3 is 14 residues. Germline V gene sequence: CDR1 LNHDA, CDR2 SQIVND (reference sequence).

The CDR3 sequence is CASSPDINYGYTF. The DNA of the CDR3 is TGTGCCAGCAGTCCGGACATAAACTATGGCTACACCTTC. The rearrangement joins TRBV25-1 to TRBJ1-2; D perhaps matches TRBD1 (5 bases). The germline V gene encodes CDR1 MGHDK and CDR2 SYGVNS. V lost 5 bases, J lost 2 bases, and 9 bases lay in between. This CDR3 comprises 13 residues.

J is TRBJ2-1 and V is TRBV5-5; D not resolved. In germline, CDR1 is SGHKS, CDR2 YYEKEE (reference sequence). V was shortened by 0 bases and J by 7 bases, with 14 bases between the two germline ends. The CDR3 is made up of 15 amino acids. The CDR3: CASSLAGGIRNEQFF. As DNA, the CDR3 is TGTGCCAGCAGCTTGGCCGGTGGGATTAGGAATGAGCAGTTCTTC.

The rearrangement links TRBV4-2 to TRBJ2-1, with TRBD2 matching over 9 bases. CDR1 is LGHNA and CDR2 is YNFKEQ in the germline V gene. The CDR3 contains 16 residues. The ends lost 0 bases at V and 6 bases at J; junction bases unmatched: 6. The CDR3 protein is CASSQEASGIPNEQFF. CDR3 sequence (DNA): TGTGCCAGCAGCCAAGAGGCTAGCGGGATCCCCAATGAGCAGTTCTTC.

This clone has only a few counts. V is TRBV5-1 and J is TRBJ2-1, with 9 bases matching TRBD1. CDR1 is SGHRS and CDR2 is YFSETQ in the germline V gene. This CDR3 is built from 15 residues. V shed 5 bases, J shed 6 bases, and the junction held 9 bases outside the gene matches. CDR3 nucleotide sequence: TGCGCCAGCAGTTCGGGGGACAGGGACGCCAATGAGCAGTTCTTC. This codes for CASSSGDRDANEQFF.

The chain joins TRBV30 to TRBJ1-5; D is ambiguous. The CDR3 length is 13 residues. The germline V gene encodes CDR1 GTSNPN and CDR2 SVGIG (reference sequence). Trimming stripped 1 base from V and 4 bases from J, with 8 bases between. This CDR3 reads CAWSAEANQPQHF. Here the CDR3 DNA reads TGTGCCTGGAGTGCTGAAGCGAATCAGCCCCAGCATTTT.

The genes are TRBV2 and TRBJ1-5, with D maybe TRBD1 (5 bases). The CDR3 runs 14 residues. The germline V and J ends were trimmed by 7 bases and 4 bases, with 14 bases remaining between them. Germline V gives CDR1 SNHLY, CDR2 FYNNEI. CDR3 protein: CASTLRGANQPQHF. The DNA of the CDR3 is TGTGCCAGCACCCTCCGCGGGGCAAATCAGCCCCAGCATTTT.

The rearrangement links TRBV30 to TRBJ2-5; 10 bases are a match to TRBD1. CDR1 and CDR2 from the germline V gene are GTSNPN and SVGIG (reference sequence). V lost 2 bases and J lost 5; bases outside the gene matches: 8. The CDR3 is 15 residues long. CDR3 DNA sequence: TGTGCCTGGAGTCCTGACAGGGGGCGGGGGGAGACCCAGTACTTC. This sequence encodes CAWSPDRGRGETQYF.

This sequence joins TRBV28 and TRBJ2-7; D gene unclear. The CDR3 has 19 residues. Germline lookup yields CDR1 MDHEN and CDR2 SYDVKM. V lost 5 bases and J 0 bases, leaving 26 bases between the germline ends. In DNA, the CDR3 is TGTGCCAGCAGTACATTTGCCCTGGTTCGACTGGCTAGCTCCTACGAGCAGTACTTC. It is translated as CASSTFALVRLASSYEQYF.

The chain combines TRBV25-1 with TRBJ1-5; tentatively, D is TRBD1 (6 bases). The germline CDR1 and CDR2 sequences are MGHDK and SYGVNS. With 2 bases removed from V and 2 bases from J, the gap between germline ends came to 10 bases. The CDR3 is 15 amino acids. The CDR3 region is CASSEGGHGNQPQHF. The DNA of the CDR3 is TGTGCCAGCAGTGAAGGGGGGCACGGCAATCAGCCCCAGCATTTT. Supplemented by reference TRBV25-1 and TRBJ1-5, the full variable domain reads EADIYQTPRYLVIGTGKKITLECSQTMGHDKMYWYQQDPGMELHLIHYSYGVNSTEKGDLSSESTVSRIRTEHFPLTLESARPSHTSQYLCASSEGGHGNQPQHFGDGTRLSIL.

In this sample, this clone turned up many times. The chain carries TRBV10-3 and TRBJ1-5; possible D gene TRBD1, 5 bases. CDR1 is ENHRY, CDR2 SYGVKD, per germline. The V and J ends lost 2 bases and 5 bases respectively, with 7 bases between them. The CDR3 covers 13 residues. CDR3 amino acids: CAISEGGDQPQHF. CDR3 nucleotides: TGTGCCATCAGTGAGGGGGGGGATCAGCCCCAGCATTTT.

As to this clone: Other DNA sequences from this sample encode an identical CDR3 as well. The J gene is TRBJ2-7, the V gene TRBV2; D may be TRBD2 (5 bases). The V end lost 8 bases, the J end lost 0 bases, and 11 bases lay between the germline ends. This CDR3 contains 13 residues. CDR1 and CDR2 (germline): SNHLY, FYNNEI. CDR3: CASSGSVSYEQYF. For the CDR3, the DNA is TGTGCCAGCTCAGGTAGCGTCTCCTACGAGCAGTACTTC. Looking up the rest from reference TRBV2 and TRBJ2-7 gives the full variable domain: EPEVTQTPSHQVTQMGQEVILRCVPISNHLYFYWYRQILGQKVEFLVSFYNNEISEKSEIFDDQFSVERPDGSNFTLKIRSTKLEDSAMYFCASSGSVSYEQYFGPGTRLTVT.